The 3 T cell receptor beta chains below were found in one sample sequenced in a study of blood T cell repertoires in COVID-19. Method: immunoSEQ multiplex PCR; TCRdb's copy keeps in-frame clones and lacks some. The data show roughly 330,000 clones, with around 89% seen just once and about 6.8% held by the top ten. Material for sequencing was peripheral blood. All receptors derive from a man aged 18 to 29 who had recovered from COVID-19.

The CDR3 spells CASSPAIRQSYNEQFF. The DNA of the CDR3 is TGCGCCAGCAGCCCGGCCATTCGACAGTCTTACAATGAGCAGTTCTTC. This sequence joins TRBV4-3 and TRBJ2-1; maybe TRBD1 (5 bases). V lost 4 bases, J lost 4 bases, and 17 bases lay in between. The length of the CDR3 is 16 residues. Germline CDR1 reads LGHNA; CDR2 reads YSLEER.

The chain employs TRBV23-1 and TRBJ2-1; 13 nucleotides match TRBD2. Being an ORF, TRBV23-1 has a function that is uncertain. The CDR3 consists of 18 residues. The trim removed 3 bases at V and 2 bases at J, leaving 7 bases unmatched. The CDR3 coding sequence is TGCGCCAGCAGTCATCCTGGGACTAGCGGGATGACCTACAATGAGCAGTTCTTC. The encoded protein is CASSHPGTSGMTYNEQFF.

The chain carries TRBV24-1 and TRBJ2-1; D not resolved. This CDR3 spans 12 amino acids. Germline V gene data show CDR1 as KGHDR and CDR2 as SFDVKD. Between the trimmed V and J ends, which lost 11 bases and 7 bases, there was a span of 14 bases. CDR3 DNA sequence: TGTGCCATCGGTACAGTACCGAATGAGCAGTTCTTC. This sequence encodes CAIGTVPNEQFF.